These 27 T cell receptor beta chains share one sample of origin, sequenced in a study of cytomegalovirus exposure and HLA in healthy donors. In the PCR, 60 Vbeta and 13 Jbeta primers were used. Repertoires were generated with immunoSEQ multiplex PCR, while TCRdb's copy carries only in-frame clones and drops some. The sample records roughly 66,000 clones, around three quarters being singletons. The specimen was PBMCs. The receptors shown here come from a man aged 45-65 years in good health and CMV-seronegative.

The sample holds a few counts of this clone. The V and J genes are TRBV5-1 and TRBJ2-7, with D hard to call. Between the trimmed V and J ends, which lost 4 bases and 2 bases, there was a span of 13 bases. There are 14 residues in the CDR3. Germline V gene lookup returns CDR1 SGHRS and CDR2 YFSETQ. The CDR3 sequence is CASSHGIGAYEQYF. The DNA of the CDR3 is TGCGCCAGCAGCCATGGTATAGGAGCCTACGAGCAGTACTTC.

V gene TRBV11-2 combines with J gene TRBJ2-7, with D perhaps TRBD2 (6 bases). There are 14 residues in the CDR3. The germline V gene has CDR1 SGHAT and CDR2 FQNNGV. Trimming removed 3 bases at V and 1 base at J, with 10 bases between. The CDR3 loop reads CASSFRTTSYEQYF. CDR3 DNA sequence: TGTGCCAGCAGCTTCCGGACTACTTCCTACGAGCAGTACTTC. The whole variable domain, filled in from reference TRBV11-2 and TRBJ2-7, reads EAGVAQSPRYKIIEKRQSVAFWCNPISGHATLYWYQQILGQGPKLLIQFQNNGVVDDSQLPKDRFSAERLKGVDSTLKIQPAKLEDSAVYLCASSFRTTSYEQYFGPGTRLTVT.

This chain connects TRBV5-1 to TRBJ1-4, with TRBD1 matching 7 bases. CDR3 length equals 16 residues. The V gene's germline CDR1 is SGHRS and CDR2 YFSETQ. V lost 4 bases, J lost 3 bases, and 9 bases stayed unmatched. The CDR3 coding sequence is TGCGCCAGCAGCAACGGACAGGTTTCTGCTAATGAAAAACTGTTTTTT. This sequence encodes CASSNGQVSANEKLFF. The whole variable domain, filled in from reference TRBV5-1 and TRBJ1-4, reads KAGVTQTPRYLIKTRGQQVTLSCSPISGHRSVSWYQQTPGQGLQFLFEYFSETQRNKGNFPGRFSGRQFSNSRSEMNVSTLELGDSALYLCASSNGQVSANEKLFFGSGTQLSVL.

The gene calls are TRBV5-1 and TRBJ2-5, with TRBD1 identical over 10 bases. Trimming at V came to 3 bases and at J to 4 bases, leaving 9 bases not matched to a gene. Germline V gene lookup returns CDR1 SGHRS and CDR2 YFSETQ. CDR3 size: 16 residues. This CDR3 is CASSSTGTGAGETQYF. In DNA form, the CDR3 reads TGCGCCAGCAGCTCAACCGGGACAGGGGCGGGAGAGACCCAGTACTTC.

V and J are TRBV29-1 and TRBJ1-2, with 8 nucleotides matching TRBD1. The CDR3 runs 15 residues. Germline CDR1 reads SQVTM; CDR2 reads ANQGSEA. The ends lost 3 bases at V and 5 bases at J; junction bases unmatched: 11. CDR3 DNA: TGCAGCGTTGAGACCATTGGACAGGGAAGTTATGGCTACACCTTC. Translation: CSVETIGQGSYGYTF.

The V call is TRBV18, the J call TRBJ1-5; TRBD1 might be the D (6 bases). Germline-derived CDR1 and CDR2 are KGHSH and LQKENI. This CDR3 contains 16 residues. The V and J ends lost 0 bases and 2 bases respectively, with 11 bases between them. CDR3 protein: CASSPPHREGNQPQHF. In nucleotides, the CDR3 is TGTGCCAGCTCACCACCTCACAGGGAAGGCAATCAGCCCCAGCATTTT.

This clone was observed a handful of times. CDR3 nucleotides: TGTGCCTGGAGTGGCCCGGACAACTACAATGAGCAGTTCTTC. This encodes CAWSGPDNYNEQFF. The chain has TRBV30 and TRBJ2-1; TRBD1 is a possible D gene (5 bases). Trimming took 1 base from V and 3 from J, leaving 10 bases between them. CDR3 length equals 14 residues. Germline CDR1 GTSNPN, CDR2 SVGIG (reference sequence).

The rearrangement joins TRBV29-1 to TRBJ2-1; 7 nucleotides agree with TRBD2. CDR3 length equals 14 residues. Germline CDR1 is SQVTM and CDR2 is ANQGSEA. V shed 4 bases, J shed 4 bases, and the junction held 7 bases outside the gene matches. CDR3 sequence (DNA): TGCAGCGTTGGTCGGGTAGCGGGTTACAATGAGCAGTTCTTC. Amino acids: CSVGRVAGYNEQFF.

The rearrangement links TRBV4-3 to TRBJ2-6, with D possibly TRBD1 on 5 matching bases. V lost 0 bases to trimming and J lost 0 bases, with 6 bases between them. Per germline, CDR1 LGHNA and CDR2 YSLEER. The CDR3 length is 16 residues. Written as DNA, the CDR3 is TGCGCCAGCAGCCAAGAGGGGCACTCTGGGGCCAACGTCCTGACTTTC. This encodes CASSQEGHSGANVLTF.

This clone was found a few times. The CDR3 DNA is TGCGCCAGCAGCATACAGGGGGTAGATGAAAAACTGTTTTTT. It yields the protein CASSIQGVDEKLFF. The chain carries TRBV5-1 and TRBJ1-4; TRBD1 agrees at 8 bases. Unmatched junction bases numbered 5, after V lost 4 bases and J lost 6 bases. CDR1 and CDR2 from the germline V gene are SGHRS and YFSETQ. This CDR3 has 14 amino acids. Looking up the rest from reference TRBV5-1 and TRBJ1-4 gives the full variable domain: KAGVTQTPRYLIKTRGQQVTLSCSPISGHRSVSWYQQTPGQGLQFLFEYFSETQRNKGNFPGRFSGRQFSNSRSEMNVSTLELGDSALYLCASSIQGVDEKLFFGSGTQLSVL.

The rearrangement joins TRBV11-2 to TRBJ1-3; D ambiguous. Between the trimmed V and J ends, which lost 5 bases and 9 bases, there was a span of 8 bases. Germline CDR1 is SGHAT and CDR2 is FQNNGV. The CDR3 runs to 11 residues. CDR3 in amino acids: CASSPGVTIYF. The CDR3 nucleotides are TGTGCCAGCAGCCCGGGAGTCACCATATATTTT.

This clone came up a few times. The V call is TRBV9, the J call TRBJ1-1; TRBD1 matches at 9 bases. This CDR3 comprises 14 residues. The germline V gene has CDR1 SGDLS and CDR2 YYNGEE. V gave up 4 bases and J gave up 6 bases; unmatched junction bases: 7. The CDR3 sequence: CASSSGTGRSEAFF. CDR3 sequence (DNA): TGTGCCAGCAGCTCTGGGACAGGGAGGTCTGAAGCTTTCTTT.

The genes are TRBV6-6 and TRBJ2-7; tentative D call: TRBD2 (6 bases). Germline V CDR1 and CDR2: MNHNY, SVGAGI (reference sequence). CDR3 length equals 11 residues. Trimming shortened V by 5 bases and J by 6 bases, and 8 bases separated the two germline ends. CDR3 DNA: TGTGCCAGCAGTCCCGGGGGCGAGCAGTACTTC. This gives the protein CASSPGGEQYF.

This clone was seen more than once but under ten times. This chain links TRBV19 with TRBJ1-1; the D gene is possibly TRBD1 (5 bases). The CDR3 contains 15 residues. Trimming stripped 4 bases from V and 1 base from J, with 13 bases between. Germline loops: CDR1 LNHDA, CDR2 SQIVND (reference sequence). This CDR3 reads CASSRGDVKNTEAFF. CDR3 bases: TGTGCCAGTAGTAGGGGGGACGTCAAGAACACTGAAGCTTTCTTT.

This clone was seen more than once but under ten times. The V and J genes are TRBV20-1 and TRBJ1-2; D is uncertain. Trimming took off 8 bases at V and 1 base at J, with 5 bases between the two ends. The CDR3 length is 10 residues. Germline values: CDR1 DFQATT, CDR2 SNEGSKA (reference sequence). The CDR3 DNA is TGCAGTTCCTTTAACTATGGCTACACCTTC. Its protein product is CSSFNYGYTF.

The chain carries TRBV28 and TRBJ1-5, with TRBD1 identical over 7 bases. CDR1 is MDHEN, CDR2 SYDVKM, per germline. This CDR3 has 15 residues. V trimming: 4 bases; J trimming: 5 bases; junction bases outside the gene matches: 8. The CDR3 protein is CASSSPTGTDQPQHF. Here the CDR3 DNA reads TGTGCCAGCAGTTCCCCGACAGGGACAGATCAGCCCCAGCATTTT.

CDR3 bases: TGTGCCAGCAGGCTCCGTCCGGGGCAAGAGACCCAGTACTTC. This sequence encodes CASRLRPGQETQYF. V is TRBV27 and J is TRBJ2-5; D is possibly TRBD2 (5 bases). The CDR3 loop spans 14 amino acids. Germline CDR1 MNHEY, CDR2 SMNVEV (reference sequence). V shed 6 bases and J shed 2 bases, with 13 bases lying between them.

This clone was seen a single time. V gene TRBV28 combines with J gene TRBJ2-7; the match to TRBD1 covers 8 bases. CDR1 and CDR2 (germline): MDHEN, SYDVKM. This CDR3 has 13 residues. With V trimmed by 4 bases and J by 2 bases, 1 base remained unmatched. CDR3 DNA sequence: TGTGCCAGCAGTTGGACAGGGCCCTACGAGCAGTACTTC. It translates to CASSWTGPYEQYF.

The chain links TRBV6-6 to TRBJ2-2; D gene unclear. Trimming removed 6 bases at V and 4 bases at J, with 15 bases between. The CDR3 has 15 amino acids. In germline, CDR1 is MNHNY, CDR2 SVGAGI (reference sequence). CDR3 amino acids: CASSPGHWSTGELFF. CDR3 DNA: TGTGCCAGCAGCCCCGGCCACTGGAGCACCGGGGAGCTGTTTTTT.

CDR3 DNA sequence: TGTGCCTGGAGTCAGGGAAATTCACCCCTCCACTTT. This gives the protein CAWSQGNSPLHF. The chain carries TRBV30 and TRBJ1-6; possible D gene TRBD1, 5 bases. The length of the CDR3 is 12 residues. Germline V gene data show CDR1 as GTSNPN and CDR2 as SVGIG (reference sequence). V dropped 2 bases and J dropped 7 bases, with 6 bases sitting between them. Looking up the rest from reference TRBV30 and TRBJ1-6 gives the full variable domain: SQTIHQWPATLVQPVGSPLSLECTVEGTSNPNLYWYRQAAGRGLQLLFYSVGIGQISSEVPQNLSASRPQDRQFILSSKKLLLSDSGFYLCAWSQGNSPLHFGNGTRLTVT.

This chain joins TRBV19 and TRBJ2-4; D unclear. Germline CDR1 reads LNHDA; CDR2 reads SQIVND (reference sequence). The CDR3 has 16 amino acids. With 2 bases removed from V and 2 bases from J, the gap between germline ends came to 13 bases. CDR3 region: CASSISLYGSKNIQYF. The CDR3 DNA follows: TGTGCCAGTAGTATATCTCTATACGGGTCCAAAAACATTCAGTACTTC.

The chain uses TRBV7-6 and TRBJ2-7, with D possibly TRBD2 on 6 matching bases. CDR3 length: 14 amino acids. Germline V lookup: CDR1 SGHVS, CDR2 FNYEAQ. V was cut by 5 bases and J by 6 bases, with 17 bases left in between. CDR3 sequence (DNA): TGTGCCAGCAGCCCCGGGGGAAAGGGCTTCGAGCAGTACTTC. The encoded protein is CASSPGGKGFEQYF.

The chain has TRBV7-6 and TRBJ1-3; D not resolved. Germline assignment: CDR1 SGHVS and CDR2 FNYEAQ. Deletions cut 5 bases from V and 6 bases from J, with 11 bases between. This CDR3 spans 13 amino acids. The CDR3 sequence: CASSNTLENTIYF. The DNA for the CDR3 is TGTGCCAGCAGCAATACCTTAGAAAACACCATATATTTT.

For this clone: The junction and the germline gene differ at one end; a read error may be behind it. The rearrangement uses TRBV7-7 and TRBJ2-2; D may be TRBD1 (6 bases). The CDR3 is 14 amino acids. CDR1 is SSHAT and CDR2 is FNYEAQ in the germline V gene (reference sequence). This chain's CDR3 is CASSFLDRPGELFF. Written as DNA, the CDR3 is TGTGCTAGCAGCTTTCTTGACAGGCCCGGGGAGCTGTTTTTT.

The chain couples TRBV2 to TRBJ2-3; 10 nucleotides agree with TRBD1. Germline CDR1 SNHLY, CDR2 FYNNEI. This CDR3 spans 17 amino acids. With 2 bases clipped from V and 2 bases from J, the junction kept 7 bases outside the gene matches. This CDR3 is CASSEPKDRGFTDTQYF. CDR3 DNA: TGTGCCAGCAGTGAACCTAAGGACAGGGGGTTCACAGATACGCAGTATTTT.

This clone turned up a few times. J is TRBJ2-7 and V is TRBV6-5, with no clear D. Germline CDR1 reads MNHEY; CDR2 reads SVGAGI. Trimming stripped 6 bases from V and 4 bases from J, with 7 bases between. The CDR3 covers 11 residues. The CDR3 nucleotides read TGTGCCAGCAGGGGCCAGTACGAGCAGTACTTC. It yields the protein CASRGQYEQYF.

This chain connects TRBV6-5 to TRBJ1-1, with 7 nucleotides matching TRBD1. Unmatched junction bases numbered 6, after V lost 6 bases and J lost 2 bases. This CDR3 is built from 14 residues. In germline, CDR1 is MNHEY, CDR2 SVGAGI. The CDR3 spells CASSRQGVNTEAFF. The CDR3 DNA follows: TGTGCCAGCAGCAGACAGGGAGTTAACACTGAAGCTTTCTTT.